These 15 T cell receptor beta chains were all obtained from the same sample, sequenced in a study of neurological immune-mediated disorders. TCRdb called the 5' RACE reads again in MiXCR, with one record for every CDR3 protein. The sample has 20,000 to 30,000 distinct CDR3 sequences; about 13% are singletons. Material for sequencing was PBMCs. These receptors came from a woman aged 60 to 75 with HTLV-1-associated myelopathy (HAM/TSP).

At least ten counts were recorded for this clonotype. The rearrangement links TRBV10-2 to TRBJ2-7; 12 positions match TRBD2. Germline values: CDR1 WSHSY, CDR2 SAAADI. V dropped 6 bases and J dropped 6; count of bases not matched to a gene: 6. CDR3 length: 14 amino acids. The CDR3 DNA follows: TGCGCCAGCAGCCTAGCGGGGGGGCCGGCCGAGCAGTACTTC. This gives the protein CASSLAGGPAEQYF.

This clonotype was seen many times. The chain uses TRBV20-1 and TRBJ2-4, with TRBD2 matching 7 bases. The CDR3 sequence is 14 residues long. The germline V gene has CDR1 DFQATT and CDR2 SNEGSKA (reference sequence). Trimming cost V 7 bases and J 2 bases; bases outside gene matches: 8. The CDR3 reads CSVGGDLTKNIQYF. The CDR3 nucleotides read TGCAGTGTTGGGGGGGACCTGACCAAAAACATTCAGTACTTC.

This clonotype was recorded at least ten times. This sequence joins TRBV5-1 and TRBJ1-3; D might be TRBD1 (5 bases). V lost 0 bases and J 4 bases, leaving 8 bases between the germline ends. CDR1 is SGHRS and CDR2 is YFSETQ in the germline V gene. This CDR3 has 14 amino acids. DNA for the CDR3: TGCGCCAGCAGCTTGGCGGGGGTCGGAAACACCATATATTTT. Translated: CASSLAGVGNTIYF.

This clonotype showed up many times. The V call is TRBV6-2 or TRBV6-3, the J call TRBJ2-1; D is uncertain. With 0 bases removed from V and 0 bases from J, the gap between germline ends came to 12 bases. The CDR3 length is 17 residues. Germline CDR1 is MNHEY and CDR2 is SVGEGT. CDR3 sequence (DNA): TGTGCCAGCAGTTACTCTATGGGCGGAAGCTCCTACAATGAGCAGTTCTTC. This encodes CASSYSMGGSSYNEQFF.

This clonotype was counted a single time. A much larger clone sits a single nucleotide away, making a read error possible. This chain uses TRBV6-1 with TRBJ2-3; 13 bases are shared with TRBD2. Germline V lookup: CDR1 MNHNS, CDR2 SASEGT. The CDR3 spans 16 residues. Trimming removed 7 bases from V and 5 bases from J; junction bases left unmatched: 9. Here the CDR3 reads CASNNRLAGGLDTQYF. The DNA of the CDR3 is TGTGCCAGCAATAATCGACTAGCGGGGGGCCTAGATACGCAGTATTTT.

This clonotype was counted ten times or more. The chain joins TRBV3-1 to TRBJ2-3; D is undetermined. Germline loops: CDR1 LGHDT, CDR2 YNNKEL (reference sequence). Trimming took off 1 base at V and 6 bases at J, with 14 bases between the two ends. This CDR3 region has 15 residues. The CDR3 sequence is CASSQGRRIRDTQYF. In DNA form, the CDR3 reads TGTGCCAGCAGCCAAGGACGCAGGATTCGGGATACGCAGTATTTT.

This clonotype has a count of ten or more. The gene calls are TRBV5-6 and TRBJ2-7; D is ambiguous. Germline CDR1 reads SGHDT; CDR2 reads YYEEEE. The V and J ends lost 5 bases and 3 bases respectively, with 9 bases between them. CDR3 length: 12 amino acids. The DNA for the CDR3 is TGTGCCAGCAGTCTCATTCTCTACGAGCAGTACTTC. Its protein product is CASSLILYEQYF.

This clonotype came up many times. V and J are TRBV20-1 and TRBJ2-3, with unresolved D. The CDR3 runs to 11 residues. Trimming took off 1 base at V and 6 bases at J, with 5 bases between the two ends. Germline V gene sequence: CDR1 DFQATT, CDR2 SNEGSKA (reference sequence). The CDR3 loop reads CSARVLDTQYF. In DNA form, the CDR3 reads TGCAGTGCTAGAGTTCTGGATACGCAGTATTTT.

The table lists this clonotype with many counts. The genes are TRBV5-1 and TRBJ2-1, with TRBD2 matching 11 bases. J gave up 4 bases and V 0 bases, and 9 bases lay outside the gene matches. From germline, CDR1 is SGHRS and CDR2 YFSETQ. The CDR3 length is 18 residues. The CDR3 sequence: CASSLERTSGLRYNEQFF. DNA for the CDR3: TGCGCCAGCAGCTTGGAACGGACTAGCGGGCTCAGATACAATGAGCAGTTCTTC. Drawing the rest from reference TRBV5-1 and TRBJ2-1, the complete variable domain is KAGVTQTPRYLIKTRGQQVTLSCSPISGHRSVSWYQQTPGQGLQFLFEYFSETQRNKGNFPGRFSGRQFSNSRSEMNVSTLELGDSALYLCASSLERTSGLRYNEQFFGPGTRLTVL.

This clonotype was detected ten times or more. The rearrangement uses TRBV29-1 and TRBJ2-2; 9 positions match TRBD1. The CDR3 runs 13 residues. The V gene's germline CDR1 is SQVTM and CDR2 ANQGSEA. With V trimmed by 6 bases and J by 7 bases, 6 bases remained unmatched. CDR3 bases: TGCAGCGTCGGGAGGACAGGGGACGGGGAGCTGTTTTTT. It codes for CSVGRTGDGELFF.

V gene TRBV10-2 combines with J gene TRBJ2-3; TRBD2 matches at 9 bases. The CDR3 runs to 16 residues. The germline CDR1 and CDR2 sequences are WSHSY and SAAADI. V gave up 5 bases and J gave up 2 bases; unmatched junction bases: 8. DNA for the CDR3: TGCGCCAGCAGTACTTATAGCGGGAGCAACACAGATACGCAGTATTTT. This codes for CASSTYSGSNTDTQYF.

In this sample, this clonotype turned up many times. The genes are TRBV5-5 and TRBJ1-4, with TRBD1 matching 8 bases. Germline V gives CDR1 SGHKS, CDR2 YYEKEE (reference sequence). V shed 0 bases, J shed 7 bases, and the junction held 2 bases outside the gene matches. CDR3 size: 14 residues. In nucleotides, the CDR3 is TGTGCCAGCAGCTTGGGGACAGGGACTGAAAAACTGTTTTTT. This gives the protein CASSLGTGTEKLFF.

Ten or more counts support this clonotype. The CDR3 reads CASSPQGDSFSNQPQHF. CDR3 in DNA: TGTGCCAGCAGTCCCCAGGGGGACTCATTTAGCAATCAGCCCCAGCATTTT. The chain couples TRBV27 to TRBJ1-5; 7 nucleotides agree with TRBD1. Looked up from germline, CDR1 is MNHEY and CDR2 is SMNVEV (reference sequence). This CDR3 contains 17 residues. V lost 5 bases and J lost 0; bases outside the gene matches: 10.

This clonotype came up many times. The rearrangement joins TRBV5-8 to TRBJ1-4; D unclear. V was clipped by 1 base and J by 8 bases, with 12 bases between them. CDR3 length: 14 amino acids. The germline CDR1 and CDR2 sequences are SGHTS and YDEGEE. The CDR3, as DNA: TGTGCCAGCAGCTTGCCCCCGGAGGAGGAAAAACTGTTTTTT. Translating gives CASSLPPEEEKLFF.

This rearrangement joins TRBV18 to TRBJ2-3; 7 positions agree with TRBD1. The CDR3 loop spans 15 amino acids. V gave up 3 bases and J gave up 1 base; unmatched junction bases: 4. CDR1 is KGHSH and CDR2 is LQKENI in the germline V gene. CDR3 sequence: CASSPDRAGTDTQYF. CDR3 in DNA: TGTGCCAGCTCACCTGACAGGGCGGGCACAGATACGCAGTATTTT.